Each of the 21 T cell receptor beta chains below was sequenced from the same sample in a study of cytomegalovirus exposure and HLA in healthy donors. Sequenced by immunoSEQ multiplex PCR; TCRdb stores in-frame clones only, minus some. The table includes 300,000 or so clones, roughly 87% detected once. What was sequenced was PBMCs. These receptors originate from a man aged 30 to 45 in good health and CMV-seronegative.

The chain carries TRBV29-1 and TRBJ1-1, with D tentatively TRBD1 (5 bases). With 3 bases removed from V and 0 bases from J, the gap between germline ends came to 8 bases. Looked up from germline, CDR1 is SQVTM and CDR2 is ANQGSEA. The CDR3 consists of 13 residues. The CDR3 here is CSVEGRVNTEAFF. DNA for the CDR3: TGCAGCGTTGAGGGCAGGGTGAACACTGAAGCTTTCTTT.

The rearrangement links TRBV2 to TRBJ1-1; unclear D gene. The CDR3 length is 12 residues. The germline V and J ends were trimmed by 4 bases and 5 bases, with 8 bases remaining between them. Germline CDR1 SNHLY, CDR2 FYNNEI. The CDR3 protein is CASSVRGTEAFF. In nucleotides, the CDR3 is TGTGCCAGCAGTGTCCGGGGAACTGAAGCTTTCTTT.

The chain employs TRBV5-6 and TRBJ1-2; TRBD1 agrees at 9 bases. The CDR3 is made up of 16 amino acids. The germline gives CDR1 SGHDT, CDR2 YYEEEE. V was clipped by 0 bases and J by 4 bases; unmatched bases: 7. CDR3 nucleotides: TGTGCCAGCAGCTTGGCCGCGGGGACAGGGAGCTATGGCTACACCTTC. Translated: CASSLAAGTGSYGYTF.

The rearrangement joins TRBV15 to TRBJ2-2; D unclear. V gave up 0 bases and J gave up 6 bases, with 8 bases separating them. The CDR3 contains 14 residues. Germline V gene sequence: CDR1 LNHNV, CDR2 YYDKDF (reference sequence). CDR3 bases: TGTGCCACCAGCAGAGATTTTGTCGCCGGGGAGCTGTTTTTT. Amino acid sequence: CATSRDFVAGELFF. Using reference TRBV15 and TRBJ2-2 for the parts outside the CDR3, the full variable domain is DAMVIQNPRYQVTQFGKPVTLSCSQTLNHNVMYWYQQKSSQAPKLLFHYYDKDFNNEADTPDNFQSRRPNTSFCFLDIRSPGLGDTAMYLCATSRDFVAGELFFGEGSRLTVL.

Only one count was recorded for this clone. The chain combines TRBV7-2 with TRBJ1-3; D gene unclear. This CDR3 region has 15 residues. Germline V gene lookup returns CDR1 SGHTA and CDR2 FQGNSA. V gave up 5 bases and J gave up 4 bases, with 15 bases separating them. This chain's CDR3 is CASSEGATTGNTIYF. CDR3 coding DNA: TGTGCCAGCAGCGAGGGTGCCACTACAGGAAACACCATATATTTT.

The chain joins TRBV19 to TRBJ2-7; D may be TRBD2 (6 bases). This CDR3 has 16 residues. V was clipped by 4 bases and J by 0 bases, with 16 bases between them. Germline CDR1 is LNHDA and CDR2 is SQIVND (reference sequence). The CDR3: CASSKSGGALSYEQYF. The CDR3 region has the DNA TGTGCCAGTAGTAAGTCGGGCGGGGCCCTCTCCTACGAGCAGTACTTC.

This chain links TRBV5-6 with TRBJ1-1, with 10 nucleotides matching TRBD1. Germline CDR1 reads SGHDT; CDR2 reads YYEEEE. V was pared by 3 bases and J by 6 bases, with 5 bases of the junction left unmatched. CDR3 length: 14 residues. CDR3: CASSWGQGMAEAFF. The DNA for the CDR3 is TGTGCCAGCAGCTGGGGACAGGGGATGGCTGAAGCTTTCTTT. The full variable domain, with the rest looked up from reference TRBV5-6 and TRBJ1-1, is DAGVTQSPTHLIKTRGQQVTLRCSPKSGHDTVSWYQQALGQGPQFIFQYYEEEERQRGNFPDRFSGHQFPNYSSELNVNALLLGDSALYLCASSWGQGMAEAFFGQGTRLTVV.

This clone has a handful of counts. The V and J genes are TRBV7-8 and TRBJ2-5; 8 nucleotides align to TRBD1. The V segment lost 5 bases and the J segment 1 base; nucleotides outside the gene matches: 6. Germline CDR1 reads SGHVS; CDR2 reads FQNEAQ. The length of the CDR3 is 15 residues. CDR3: CASSIPQGGQETQYF. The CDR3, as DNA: TGTGCCAGCAGCATACCACAGGGGGGCCAAGAGACCCAGTACTTC.

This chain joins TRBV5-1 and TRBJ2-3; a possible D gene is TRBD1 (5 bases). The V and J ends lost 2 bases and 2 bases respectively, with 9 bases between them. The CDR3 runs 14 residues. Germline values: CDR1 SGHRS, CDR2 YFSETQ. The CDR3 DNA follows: TGCGCCAGCAGCTTCGACAGAAACACAGATACGCAGTATTTT. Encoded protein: CASSFDRNTDTQYF.

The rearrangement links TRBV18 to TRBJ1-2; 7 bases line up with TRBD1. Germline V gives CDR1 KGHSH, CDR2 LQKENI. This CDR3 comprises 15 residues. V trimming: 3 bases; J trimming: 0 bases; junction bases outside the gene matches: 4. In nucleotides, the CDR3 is TGTGCCAGCTCACCGCTACAGGGGACTAACTATGGCTACACCTTC. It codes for CASSPLQGTNYGYTF.

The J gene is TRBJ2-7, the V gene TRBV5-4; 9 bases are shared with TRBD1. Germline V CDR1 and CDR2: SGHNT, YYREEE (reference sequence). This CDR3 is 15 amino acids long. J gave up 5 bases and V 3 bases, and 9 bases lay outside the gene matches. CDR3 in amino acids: CASSSDRGRSNEQYF. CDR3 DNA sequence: TGTGCCAGCAGCTCGGACAGGGGCAGGTCGAACGAGCAGTACTTC.

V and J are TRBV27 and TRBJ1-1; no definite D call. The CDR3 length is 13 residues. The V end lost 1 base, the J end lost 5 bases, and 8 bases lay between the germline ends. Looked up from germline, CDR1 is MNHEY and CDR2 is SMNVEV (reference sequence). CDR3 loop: CASSLLSGTEAFF. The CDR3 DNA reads TGTGCCAGCAGTTTATTATCGGGGACTGAAGCTTTCTTT.

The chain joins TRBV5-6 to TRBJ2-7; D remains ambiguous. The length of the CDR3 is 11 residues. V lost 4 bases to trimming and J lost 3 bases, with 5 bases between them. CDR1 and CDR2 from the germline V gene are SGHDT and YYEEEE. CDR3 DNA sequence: TGTGCCAGCAGCCTTTTCTACGAGCAGTACTTC. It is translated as CASSLFYEQYF. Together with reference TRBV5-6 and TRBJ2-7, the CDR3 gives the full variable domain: DAGVTQSPTHLIKTRGQQVTLRCSPKSGHDTVSWYQQALGQGPQFIFQYYEEEERQRGNFPDRFSGHQFPNYSSELNVNALLLGDSALYLCASSLFYEQYFGPGTRLTVT.

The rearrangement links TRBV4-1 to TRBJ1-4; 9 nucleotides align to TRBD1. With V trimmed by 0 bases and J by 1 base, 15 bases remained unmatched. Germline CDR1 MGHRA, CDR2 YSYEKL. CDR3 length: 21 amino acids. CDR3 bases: TGCGCCAGCAGCCAAGAGGCAGGGACAGGGAGGCTTTGGGAAACTAATGAAAAACTGTTTTTT. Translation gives CASSQEAGTGRLWETNEKLFF.

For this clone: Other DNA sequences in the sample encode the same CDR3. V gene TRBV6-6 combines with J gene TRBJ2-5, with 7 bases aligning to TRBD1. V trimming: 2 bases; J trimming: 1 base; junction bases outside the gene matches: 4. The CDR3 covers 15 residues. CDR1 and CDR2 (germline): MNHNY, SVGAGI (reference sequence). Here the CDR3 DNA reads TGTGCCAGCAGTTACCCGGGGACAGCCCAAGAGACCCAGTACTTC. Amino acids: CASSYPGTAQETQYF.

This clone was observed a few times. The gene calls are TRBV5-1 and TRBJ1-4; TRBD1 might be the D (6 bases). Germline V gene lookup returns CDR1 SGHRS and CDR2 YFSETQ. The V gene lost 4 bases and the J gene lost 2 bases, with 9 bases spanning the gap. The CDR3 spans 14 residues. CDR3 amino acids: CASSERGTNEKLFF. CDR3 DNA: TGCGCCAGCAGCGAAAGGGGGACTAATGAAAAACTGTTTTTT.

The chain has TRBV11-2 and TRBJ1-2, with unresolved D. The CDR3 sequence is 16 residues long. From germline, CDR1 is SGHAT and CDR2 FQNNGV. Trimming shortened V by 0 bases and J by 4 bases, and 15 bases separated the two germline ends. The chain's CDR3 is CASSLDGEGDLYGYTF. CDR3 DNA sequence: TGTGCCAGCAGCTTAGATGGGGAGGGAGACCTCTATGGCTACACCTTC. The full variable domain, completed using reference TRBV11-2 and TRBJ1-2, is EAGVAQSPRYKIIEKRQSVAFWCNPISGHATLYWYQQILGQGPKLLIQFQNNGVVDDSQLPKDRFSAERLKGVDSTLKIQPAKLEDSAVYLCASSLDGEGDLYGYTFGSGTRLTVV.

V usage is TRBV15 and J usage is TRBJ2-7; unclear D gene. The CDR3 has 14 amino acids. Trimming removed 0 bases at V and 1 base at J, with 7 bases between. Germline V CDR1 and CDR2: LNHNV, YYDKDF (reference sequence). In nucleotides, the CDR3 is TGTGCCACCAGCAGAGATTACGAGTCCTACGAGCAGTACTTC. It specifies CATSRDYESYEQYF.

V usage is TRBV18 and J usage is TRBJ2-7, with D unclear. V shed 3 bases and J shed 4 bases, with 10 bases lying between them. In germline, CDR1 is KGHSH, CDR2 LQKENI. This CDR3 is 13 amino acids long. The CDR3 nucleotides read TGTGCCAGCTCACCGGGTCCGGGTTACGAGCAGTACTTC. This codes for CASSPGPGYEQYF.

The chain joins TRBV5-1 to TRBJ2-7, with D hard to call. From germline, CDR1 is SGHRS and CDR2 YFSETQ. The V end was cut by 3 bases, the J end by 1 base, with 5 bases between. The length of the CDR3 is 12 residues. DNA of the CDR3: TGCGCCAGCAGCTCCATGTCCTACGAGCAGTACTTC. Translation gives CASSSMSYEQYF. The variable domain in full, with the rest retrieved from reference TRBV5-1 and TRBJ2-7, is KAGVTQTPRYLIKTRGQQVTLSCSPISGHRSVSWYQQTPGQGLQFLFEYFSETQRNKGNFPGRFSGRQFSNSRSEMNVSTLELGDSALYLCASSSMSYEQYFGPGTRLTVT.

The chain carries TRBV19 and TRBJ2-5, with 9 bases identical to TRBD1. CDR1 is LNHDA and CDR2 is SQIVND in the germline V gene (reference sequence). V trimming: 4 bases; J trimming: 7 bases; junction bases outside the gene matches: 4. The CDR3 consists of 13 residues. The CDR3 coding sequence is TGTGCCAGTAGTACTACAGGGGGCGGGACCCAGTACTTC. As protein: CASSTTGGGTQYF.